This passage covers 6 T cell receptor beta chains from one sample sequenced in a study of blood T cell repertoires in COVID-19. Sequenced by immunoSEQ multiplex PCR; TCRdb stores in-frame clones only, minus some. The sample yields roughly 120,000 clones, roughly four fifths seen once. The sample consisted of peripheral blood. Receptors were obtained from a human donor in a cohort sampled during active COVID-19.

The chain is built from TRBV19 and TRBJ2-2; TRBD2 matches at 11 bases. The CDR3 sequence is 15 residues long. With V trimmed by 4 bases and J by 5 bases, 3 bases remained unmatched. The germline V gene has CDR1 LNHDA and CDR2 SQIVND (reference sequence). Written as DNA, the CDR3 is TGTGCCAGTAGTAGGGCTAGCGGGGGGACCGGGGAGCTGTTTTTT. Encoded protein: CASSRASGGTGELFF. The whole variable domain, remainder taken from reference TRBV19 and TRBJ2-2, is DGGITQSPKYLFRKEGQNVTLSCEQNLNHDAMYWYRQDPGQGLRLIYYSQIVNDFQKGDIAEGYSVSREKKESFPLTVTSAQKNPTAFYLCASSRASGGTGELFFGEGSRLTVL.

The V call is TRBV28, the J call TRBJ2-5, with 9 bases aligning to TRBD1. The germline CDR1 and CDR2 sequences are MDHEN and SYDVKM. J gave up 5 bases and V 6 bases, and 7 bases lay outside the gene matches. This CDR3 has 14 residues. CDR3 amino acids: CASSGTGSSETQYF. The DNA of the CDR3 is TGTGCCAGCAGCGGGACAGGGAGTTCGGAGACCCAGTACTTC.

The V gene is TRBV7-9, the J gene TRBJ1-2; the match to TRBD1 covers 8 bases. The junction had 7 bases not matched to a gene; V was cut back by 3 bases and J by 7 bases. The germline gives CDR1 SEHNR, CDR2 FQNEAQ (reference sequence). The length of the CDR3 is 14 residues. This CDR3 reads CASSFDGQGGGYTF. CDR3 DNA: TGTGCCAGCAGCTTCGATGGACAGGGTGGTGGCTACACCTTC.

The V and J genes are TRBV5-5 and TRBJ2-3; 11 positions agree with TRBD1. Per the germline V gene, CDR1 is SGHKS and CDR2 is YYEKEE (reference sequence). The CDR3 spans 17 residues. With 1 base clipped from V and 9 bases from J, the junction kept 13 bases outside the gene matches. The CDR3 protein is CASSLPGTGGTSGTQYF. The DNA of the CDR3 is TGTGCCAGCAGCTTGCCCGGGACAGGGGGAACCTCAGGCACGCAGTATTTT.

This rearrangement joins TRBV6-5 to TRBJ2-5; weak D call: TRBD1 (6 bases). CDR1 MNHEY and CDR2 SVGAGI come from the germline V gene. Deletions cut 2 bases from V and 0 bases from J, with 13 bases between. The CDR3 spans 16 residues. The CDR3 reads CASSYAGQSYQETQYF. CDR3 nucleotides: TGTGCCAGCAGTTACGCCGGACAGTCGTACCAAGAGACCCAGTACTTC.

V usage is TRBV5-5 and J usage is TRBJ2-3; D unclear. The CDR3 length is 16 residues. V was clipped by 1 base and J by 0 bases, with 12 bases between them. CDR1 is SGHKS and CDR2 is YYEKEE in the germline V gene (reference sequence). DNA for the CDR3: TGTGCCAGCAGCTTGATGACACCTCCAAGCACAGATACGCAGTATTTT. Amino acids: CASSLMTPPSTDTQYF.